There are a few counts of the clone carrying this TCR beta chain. Methods used by the authors: It was from reference gene primer amplification that nucleated cell counts were estimated. This table comes from immunoSEQ multiplex PCR, and its TCRdb copy is limited to in-frame clones, with some not included. V, J and clone size were drawn from that table, and D and trimming were deduced from the DNA. The sample has around 200,000 clones; roughly 80% are singletons. The data originate from a study of blood T cell repertoires in COVID-19. Overall study: Samples came from the United States, Italy and Spain, spanning acute and convalescent COVID-19. Sources were T cells, B-cell-depleted T cells, or PBMCs; the material itself was cDNA or gDNA.

This receptor was taken from a human donor in a cohort sampled during active COVID-19. Specimen: peripheral blood.

The CDR3: CASSPGTGGTEAFF. In DNA form, the CDR3 reads TGTGCCAGCAGCCCAGGTACAGGGGGCACTGAAGCTTTCTTT. The chain employs TRBV6-6 and TRBJ1-1, with 8 bases identical to TRBD1. V shed 6 bases, J shed 4 bases, and the junction held 7 bases outside the gene matches. The CDR3 has 14 residues. CDR1 is MNHNY and CDR2 is SVGAGI in the germline V gene (reference sequence).